The next 27 T cell receptor beta chains were all read from a single sample in a study of CD8 T cells in Susac syndrome. An amount of RNA that ranged from roughly 0.5 to 1 ug was reverse transcribed with random hexamers. A single record per CDR3 protein comes from TCRdb applying MiXCR to the immunoSEQ multiplex PCR reads. The data show under 80,000 distinct CDR3 sequences, 93% seen once. The specimen was CD4+ T cells from PBMCs. These receptors were collected from a human donor with Susac syndrome.

The V and J genes are TRBV19 and TRBJ1-3; D remains ambiguous. V was shortened by 3 bases and J by 2 bases, with 14 bases between the two germline ends. Germline V gene data show CDR1 as LNHDA and CDR2 as SQIVND (reference sequence). The CDR3 is 16 residues long. This chain's CDR3 is CASSIGAISPGNTIYF. Here the CDR3 DNA reads TGTGCCAGTAGTATCGGCGCGATAAGCCCTGGAAACACCATATATTTT.

The sample holds one count of this clonotype. The gene calls are TRBV27 and TRBJ1-4; weak D call: TRBD1 (6 bases). CDR1 MNHEY and CDR2 SMNVEV come from the germline V gene (reference sequence). Trimming took off 8 bases at V and 10 bases at J, with 20 bases between the two ends. The CDR3 extends over 14 amino acids. The CDR3 bases are TGTGCCAGCGCCGTCCCGGGGGCCGTTGTAAAACTGTTTTTT. It codes for CASAVPGAVVKLFF.

This chain connects TRBV7-9 to TRBJ2-5, with D possibly being TRBD1 (5 bases). The CDR3 covers 14 residues. CDR1 and CDR2 from the germline V gene are SEHNR and FQNEAQ (reference sequence). Trimming removed 5 bases from V and 1 base from J, with 11 bases in between. CDR3 DNA: TGTGCCAGCAGCGTTCTTGGGGCCCAAGAGACCCAGTACTTC. It encodes CASSVLGAQETQYF.

V and J are TRBV12-3 or TRBV12-4 and TRBJ2-5, with TRBD1 matching 9 bases. V gave up 3 bases and J gave up 4 bases; unmatched junction bases: 6. This CDR3 contains 15 residues. This CDR3 reads CASSFGTGWGETQYF. The CDR3 region has the DNA TGTGCCAGCAGTTTCGGGACAGGGTGGGGAGAGACCCAGTACTTC.

The chain carries TRBV28 and TRBJ2-7; D call uncertain. Trimming removed 4 bases at V and 3 bases at J, with 10 bases between. The CDR3 contains 13 residues. CDR1 and CDR2 from the germline V gene are MDHEN and SYDVKM. The CDR3 region is CASSSTANYEQYF. CDR3 DNA sequence: TGTGCCAGCAGTTCCACGGCTAACTACGAGCAGTACTTC.

The chain couples TRBV11-2 to TRBJ2-5; D not resolved. The CDR3 has 14 amino acids. V lost 0 bases and J 3 bases, leaving 8 bases between the germline ends. Germline CDR1 reads SGHAT; CDR2 reads FQNNGV. The CDR3 sequence: CASSLEAVEETQYF. The CDR3 nucleotides read TGTGCCAGCAGCTTAGAGGCAGTAGAAGAGACCCAGTACTTC. Based on the CDR3 plus reference TRBV11-2 and TRBJ2-5, the full variable domain is EAGVAQSPRYKIIEKRQSVAFWCNPISGHATLYWYQQILGQGPKLLIQFQNNGVVDDSQLPKDRFSAERLKGVDSTLKIQPAKLEDSAVYLCASSLEAVEETQYFGPGTRLLVL.

The V and J genes are TRBV30 and TRBJ2-7, with 9 nucleotides matching TRBD1. CDR3 size: 17 residues. Germline trimming cut 3 bases from V and 3 bases from J; bases unmatched to any gene: 15. From germline, CDR1 is GTSNPN and CDR2 SVGIG (reference sequence). The CDR3 coding sequence is TGTGCCTGGAGCCCCTACTTACCGGGACAGGGTAACTACGAGCAGTACTTC. Protein: CAWSPYLPGQGNYEQYF.

The chain uses TRBV7-2 and TRBJ1-5, with a weak D call TRBD1 (5 bases). Germline V gene sequence: CDR1 SGHTA, CDR2 FQGNSA. V lost 3 bases and J lost 6, with 12 bases in between. This CDR3 region has 14 residues. CDR3 loop: CASSFKSGRQPQHF. DNA of the CDR3: TGTGCCAGCAGCTTTAAGTCAGGGCGTCAGCCCCAGCATTTT.

This sequence joins TRBV7-9 and TRBJ1-4; weak D call: TRBD1 (5 bases). Germline lookup yields CDR1 SEHNR and CDR2 FQNEAQ (reference sequence). This CDR3 has 15 residues. V was clipped by 5 bases and J by 4 bases, with 14 bases between them. Here the CDR3 DNA reads TGTGCCAGCAGCCCGACAGCGAACGATAATGAAAAACTGTTTTTT. This encodes CASSPTANDNEKLFF. The variable domain in full, completed from reference TRBV7-9 and TRBJ1-4, reads DTGVSQNPRHKITKRGQNVTFRCDPISEHNRLYWYRQTLGQGPEFLTYFQNEAQLEKSRLLSDRFSAERPKGSFSTLEIQRTEQGDSAMYLCASSPTANDNEKLFFGSGTQLSVL.

The count of this clonotype is one. The chain uses TRBV18 and TRBJ2-1; 9 bases are a match to TRBD2. The CDR3 has 14 amino acids. Unmatched junction bases numbered 11, after V lost 2 bases and J lost 15 bases. The germline CDR1 and CDR2 sequences are KGHSH and LQKENI. For the CDR3, the DNA is TGTGCCAGCTCACCAACTAATAGCGGGAGTGATTTGTTCTTC. Translated, it gives CASSPTNSGSDLFF.

V usage is TRBV20-1 and J usage is TRBJ2-7; TRBD1 is a possible D gene (5 bases). The CDR3 is 15 residues long. Trimming took 3 bases from V and 3 from J, leaving 18 bases between them. CDR1 and CDR2 (germline): DFQATT, SNEGSKA (reference sequence). The CDR3 DNA reads as TGCAGTGCTAGCCCCCGCCTTGACAGACACTACGAGCAGTACTTC. This codes for CSASPRLDRHYEQYF.

The genes are TRBV29-1 and TRBJ2-2; perhaps TRBD2 as D (6 bases). Trimming took 3 bases from V and 6 from J, leaving 11 bases between them. Germline V CDR1 and CDR2: SQVTM, ANQGSEA. This CDR3 has 13 residues. As DNA, the CDR3 is TGCAGCGTTGACCCGGGAGCCGCCGGGGAGCTGTTTTTT. As protein: CSVDPGAAGELFF.

CDR3 amino acids: CASSLNTGTKETQYF. CDR3 sequence (DNA): TGTGCCAGCAGCTTAAACACCGGGACAAAAGAGACCCAGTACTTC. The genes are TRBV28 and TRBJ2-5; D is perhaps TRBD1 (6 bases). The CDR3 spans 15 residues. V lost 6 bases and J 3 bases, leaving 17 bases between the germline ends. Germline V CDR1 and CDR2: MDHEN, SYDVKM.

The chain joins TRBV6-2 or TRBV6-3 to TRBJ2-7; 9 nucleotides align to TRBD2. Germline V CDR1 and CDR2: MNHEY, SVGEGT. J gave up 0 bases and V 4 bases, and 10 bases lay outside the gene matches. The CDR3 runs 17 residues. CDR3 DNA sequence: TGTGCCAGCAGTTTTGGAGGGCTAGCGGGATCCTCCTACGAGCAGTACTTC. Its translation is CASSFGGLAGSSYEQYF.

V usage is TRBV9 and J usage is TRBJ2-5, with D maybe TRBD2 (7 bases). There are 15 residues in the CDR3. V lost 5 bases and J lost 4, with 18 bases in between. From germline, CDR1 is SGDLS and CDR2 YYNGEE. Here the CDR3 reads CASSNLPGGGETQYF. Here the CDR3 DNA reads TGTGCCAGCAGTAACCTTCCGGGGGGCGGAGAGACCCAGTACTTC. Complete variable domain (other parts from reference TRBV9 and TRBJ2-5): DSGVTQTPKHLITATGQRVTLRCSPRSGDLSVYWYQQSLDQGLQFLIQYYNGEERAKGNILERFSAQQFPDLHSELNLSSLELGDSALYFCASSNLPGGGETQYFGPGTRLLVL.

V and J are TRBV20-1 and TRBJ2-7; 16 bases agree with TRBD2. The V and J ends lost 5 bases and 0 bases, in that order; junction bases with no gene match: 4. The CDR3 is 16 residues long. CDR1 and CDR2 from the germline V gene are DFQATT and SNEGSKA (reference sequence). CDR3 nucleotides: TGCAGTGCTGCGGGACTAGCGGGAGGGCGCTCCTACGAGCAGTACTTC. Amino acid sequence: CSAAGLAGGRSYEQYF.

The rearrangement joins TRBV27 to TRBJ2-7, with D perhaps TRBD1 (5 bases). The V end lost 2 bases, the J end lost 6 bases, and 11 bases lay between the germline ends. The germline gives CDR1 MNHEY, CDR2 SMNVEV (reference sequence). CDR3 size: 13 residues. The CDR3 loop is CASSLGASLEQYF. The CDR3 DNA reads as TGTGCCAGCAGTTTAGGGGCATCGCTCGAGCAGTACTTC.

This chain uses TRBV29-1 with TRBJ2-4; the match to TRBD1 covers 8 bases. Germline lookup yields CDR1 SQVTM and CDR2 ANQGSEA. The CDR3 consists of 13 residues. The junction had 3 bases not matched to a gene; V was cut back by 6 bases and J by 2 bases. Written as DNA, the CDR3 is TGCAGCGTCGGACAGGGTTCCAAAAACATTCAGTACTTC. This sequence encodes CSVGQGSKNIQYF.

The rearrangement uses TRBV4-3 and TRBJ2-5, with 8 positions matching TRBD2. The CDR3 extends over 15 amino acids. Trimming cost V 4 bases and J 3 bases; bases outside gene matches: 7. Germline V gene sequence: CDR1 LGHNA, CDR2 YSLEER. CDR3 coding DNA: TGCGCCAGCAGCCGATTCCGGGGACTAGAAGAGACCCAGTACTTC. Protein: CASSRFRGLEETQYF.

The chain links TRBV29-1 to TRBJ2-2; D gene ambiguous. The CDR3 has 12 residues. Germline V gene data show CDR1 as SQVTM and CDR2 as ANQGSEA. Trimming stripped 6 bases from V and 6 bases from J, with 11 bases between. The CDR3 reads CSVATLPGELFF. In DNA, the CDR3 is TGCAGCGTAGCAACATTGCCCGGGGAGCTGTTTTTT.

The chain links TRBV12-5 to TRBJ2-5, with TRBD2 matching 11 bases. CDR1 and CDR2 (germline): LGHNT, FRNRAP. J lost 6 bases, V lost 3 bases, and 6 bases had no gene match. The CDR3 has 15 residues. Here the CDR3 DNA reads TGTGCTAGTGGTTTCCCTAGCGGGGGGACCCAGACCCAGTACTTC. Translation gives CASGFPSGGTQTQYF.

The chain links TRBV7-9 to TRBJ2-2; 7 nucleotides line up with TRBD2. Looked up from germline, CDR1 is SEHNR and CDR2 is FQNEAQ (reference sequence). The V and J ends lost 3 bases and 4 bases, in that order; junction bases with no gene match: 2. The CDR3 covers 14 residues. This chain's CDR3 is CASSLLAVTGELFF. The CDR3 DNA reads as TGTGCCAGCAGCTTGCTAGCGGTCACCGGGGAGCTGTTTTTT.

This chain connects TRBV5-6 to TRBJ1-3, with D possibly TRBD1 on 5 matching bases. CDR1 and CDR2 (germline): SGHDT, YYEEEE. CDR3 length: 17 residues. The V end lost 5 bases, the J end lost 3 bases, and 21 bases lay between the germline ends. The CDR3 region is CASRILAGGKSGNTIYF. Written as DNA, the CDR3 is TGTGCCAGCAGGATCCTCGCGGGGGGAAAGAGTGGAAACACCATATATTTT.

This sequence joins TRBV7-9 and TRBJ1-4; possible D gene TRBD1, 5 bases. Germline V gives CDR1 SEHNR, CDR2 FQNEAQ (reference sequence). The CDR3 covers 13 residues. CDR3: CAETGGGLEKLFF. CDR3 DNA: TGTGCAGAGACGGGGGGAGGGCTTGAAAAACTGTTTTTT.

The chain has TRBV12-3 or TRBV12-4 and TRBJ2-5; possible D gene TRBD2, 5 bases. The CDR3 spans 12 residues. Trimming took off 11 bases at V and 7 bases at J, with 17 bases between the two ends. The CDR3 sequence: CACYSGSGTQYF. CDR3 DNA sequence: TGTGCCTGCTACAGTGGGAGCGGGACCCAGTACTTC.

The CDR3 DNA follows: TGTGCCAGCAGCCAAGAAACTGGGGAGCAGTTCTTC. This translates into CASSQETGEQFF. The rearrangement links TRBV14 to TRBJ2-1; D is uncertain. The V end was cut by 0 bases, the J end by 10 bases, with 7 bases between. CDR3 length: 12 amino acids. CDR1 is SGHDN, CDR2 FVKESK, per germline.

V usage is TRBV20-1 and J usage is TRBJ2-3; D is ambiguous. V gave up 3 bases and J gave up 1 base, with 11 bases separating them. CDR3 size: 14 residues. Germline CDR1 is DFQATT and CDR2 is SNEGSKA (reference sequence). CDR3: CSASRVSRTDTQYF. The CDR3 region has the DNA TGCAGTGCTAGCCGGGTATCTCGCACAGATACGCAGTATTTT.